The 30 T cell receptor beta chains listed next were all sequenced from one sample in a study of blood T cells in healthy people across ages. A J-beta primer mix and a sample-barcoded 5' primer were used in a second PCR of roughly 7 to 12 cycles. From the 5' RACE reads, TCRdb called clonotypes with MiXCR, one entry per CDR3 protein. Among about 1.8 million distinct CDR3 sequences listed, just under 50% were seen once. The sequencing input was blood. These receptors came from a woman between 40 and 50 years old in good health.

This chain connects TRBV12-3 or TRBV12-4 to TRBJ2-1; possibly TRBD1 or TRBD2 for D (7 bases each). V gave up 6 bases and J gave up 3 bases, with 27 bases separating them. The CDR3 is made up of 19 amino acids. Here the CDR3 reads CASSNETGLGGVGYNEQFF. CDR3 nucleotide sequence: TGTGCCAGCAGCAACGAGACAGGGTTAGGGGGGGTTGGCTACAATGAGCAGTTCTTC.

There are a few counts of this clonotype. The gene calls are TRBV6-5 and TRBJ2-4, with D unclear. CDR3 length: 16 amino acids. Looked up from germline, CDR1 is MNHEY and CDR2 is SVGAGI. Trimming took off 0 bases at V and 0 bases at J, with 9 bases between the two ends. The CDR3 nucleotides read TGTGCCAGCAGTTACTCTGGGATTCTAGCCAAAAACATTCAGTACTTC. Translating it yields CASSYSGILAKNIQYF.

Here the CDR3 DNA reads TGTGCCAGCAGCCAAGATTCGACACCGAAAGAGAACACTGAAGCTTTCTTT. The encoded protein is CASSQDSTPKENTEAFF. The chain has TRBV14 and TRBJ1-1; D uncertain. The ends were cut back, 0 bases at V and 1 base at J, with 15 bases in the middle. The CDR3 length is 17 residues. Germline loops: CDR1 SGHDN, CDR2 FVKESK.

Only a few counts were recorded for this clonotype. V gene TRBV7-2 combines with J gene TRBJ2-1; D remains ambiguous. The CDR3 contains 18 residues. Germline CDR1 is SGHTA and CDR2 is FQGNSA. The V and J ends lost 5 bases and 0 bases respectively, with 20 bases between them. CDR3 sequence (DNA): TGTGCCAGCAGCCTAATCAAAACCAATTTCGGCTCCTACAATGAGCAGTTCTTC. Translated, it gives CASSLIKTNFGSYNEQFF.

The rearrangement links TRBV12-3 or TRBV12-4 to TRBJ2-3; D ambiguous. Trimming removed 8 bases at V and 0 bases at J, with 21 bases between. This CDR3 contains 17 residues. This chain's CDR3 is CASESGRTNISTDTQYF. CDR3 in DNA: TGTGCCAGCGAGAGTGGCCGAACCAATATTAGCACAGATACGCAGTATTTT.

This clonotype was observed a handful of times. The chain links TRBV20-1 to TRBJ2-4; 11 bases line up with TRBD2. The better agreement between TRBJ2-7 and the DNA end casts doubt on the J call. There are 14 residues in the CDR3. Per germline, CDR1 DFQATT and CDR2 SNEGSKA (reference sequence). The CDR3, as DNA: TGCAGTGCTGGGGGTGGACTAGCGGGCTACGAGCAGTACTTC. It codes for CSAGGGLAGYEQYF.

V is TRBV12-3 or TRBV12-4 and J is TRBJ1-2, with TRBD1 identical over 10 bases. The CDR3 extends over 16 amino acids. Trimming removed 5 bases from V and 4 bases from J; junction bases left unmatched: 10. The CDR3 nucleotides read TGTGCCAGCAGTCCATACCCCGGACAGGGGGGCTATGGCTACACCTTC. This sequence encodes CASSPYPGQGGYGYTF.

This clonotype has only a few counts. The CDR3 loop reads CSVRGLAEDTQYF. The CDR3 DNA sequence: TGCAGCGTCCGTGGACTAGCTGAGGATACGCAGTATTTT. The genes are TRBV29-1 and TRBJ2-3, with TRBD2 identical over 8 bases. V shed 6 bases and J 6 bases; nucleotides not matched to a gene: 8. Germline V lookup: CDR1 SQVTM, CDR2 ANQGSEA. The CDR3 extends over 13 amino acids.

The J gene is TRBJ1-2, the V gene TRBV4-2, with 7 bases matching TRBD1. Germline loops: CDR1 LGHNA, CDR2 YNFKEQ. V shed 3 bases, J shed 1 base, and the junction held 5 bases outside the gene matches. The CDR3 consists of 15 residues. The CDR3, as DNA: TGTGCCAGCAGCCAGATGACAGGGCTTAACTATGGCTACACCTTC. It codes for CASSQMTGLNYGYTF.

This chain joins TRBV20-1 and TRBJ1-2; TRBD1 matches 7 bases. With V trimmed by 3 bases and J by 5 bases, 12 bases remained unmatched. Germline V lookup: CDR1 DFQATT, CDR2 SNEGSKA (reference sequence). The CDR3 totals 15 residues. CDR3 loop: CSASPMEGAGYGYTF. CDR3 nucleotides: TGCAGTGCTAGCCCCATGGAGGGGGCAGGTTATGGCTACACCTTC.

This clonotype was seen only a few times. This chain uses TRBV7-2 with TRBJ2-1; the D gene is possibly TRBD2 (6 bases). CDR3 size: 14 residues. Germline loops: CDR1 SGHTA, CDR2 FQGNSA. V lost 6 bases, J lost 6 bases, and 15 bases lay in between. The CDR3 loop reads CASSPTPGVNEQFF. CDR3 DNA sequence: TGTGCCAGCAGTCCCACCCCGGGAGTCAATGAGCAGTTCTTC.

The chain recombines TRBV6-2 or TRBV6-3 with TRBJ2-5, with TRBD1 as a possible D gene (5 bases). The end of the DNA fits TRBJ2-7 better, so the J call may be wrong. The germline V gene has CDR1 MNHEY and CDR2 SVGEGT. The CDR3 is made up of 12 amino acids. The chain's CDR3 is CASTNGRGEQYF. CDR3 DNA: TGTGCCAGCACCAACGGAAGGGGCGAGCAGTACTTC.

This clonotype was counted only a few times. V usage is TRBV4-3 and J usage is TRBJ2-1; tentative D call: TRBD2 (6 bases). The CDR3 is 14 residues long. Germline lookup yields CDR1 LGHNA and CDR2 YSLEER. V lost 0 bases, J lost 8 bases, and 11 bases lay in between. The CDR3 is CASSQDAGRYEQFF. The CDR3 DNA is TGCGCCAGCAGCCAAGACGCGGGAAGATATGAGCAGTTCTTC.

V is TRBV20-1 and J is TRBJ1-4; D is undetermined. CDR3 length: 16 amino acids. V dropped 3 bases and J dropped 8 bases, with 22 bases sitting between them. Germline V lookup: CDR1 DFQATT, CDR2 SNEGSKA (reference sequence). The CDR3 region has the DNA TGCAGTGCTAGGTCCCATCGGCGGACGGTCCTCGAAAAACTGTTTTTT. Protein product: CSARSHRRTVLEKLFF.

The chain joins TRBV9 to TRBJ2-3, with no clear D. From germline, CDR1 is SGDLS and CDR2 YYNGEE. This CDR3 spans 15 amino acids. V was pared by 2 bases and J by 0 bases, with 10 bases between. The CDR3 here is CASSVTWASTDTQYF. The CDR3 coding sequence is TGTGCCAGCAGCGTTACGTGGGCTAGCACAGATACGCAGTATTTT. The full variable domain, in which reference TRBV9 and TRBJ2-3 provide the parts outside the CDR3, is DSGVTQTPKHLITATGQRVTLRCSPRSGDLSVYWYQQSLDQGLQFLIQYYNGEERAKGNILERFSAQQFPDLHSELNLSSLELGDSALYFCASSVTWASTDTQYFGPGTRLTVL.

The V call is TRBV5-1, the J call TRBJ2-7; the D gene is possibly TRBD1 (6 bases). Germline V gives CDR1 SGHRS, CDR2 YFSETQ. The CDR3 has 17 amino acids. Between the trimmed V and J ends, which lost 4 bases and 6 bases, there was a span of 26 bases. In DNA form, the CDR3 reads TGCGCCAGCAGCCTACGACAGGCCGGCCCTCCAATCGGCGAGCAGTACTTC. Translated, it gives CASSLRQAGPPIGEQYF.

Only a few counts were recorded for this clonotype. In nucleotides, the CDR3 is TGTGCCAGCAGAAGACAGGGCGTAAAATTCTTGGAGACCCAGTACTTC. Amino acids: CASRRQGVKFLETQYF. The genes are TRBV7-2 and TRBJ2-5, with 7 bases lining up with TRBD1. The CDR3 is made up of 16 amino acids. Germline loops: CDR1 SGHTA, CDR2 FQGNSA. The V and J ends lost 6 bases and 5 bases, in that order; junction bases with no gene match: 15.

This clonotype was recorded at least ten times. The rearrangement links TRBV20-1 to TRBJ2-5; the match to TRBD2 covers 10 bases. The germline gives CDR1 DFQATT, CDR2 SNEGSKA (reference sequence). J lost 2 bases, V lost 3 bases, and 6 bases had no gene match. This CDR3 contains 15 residues. The CDR3 region is CSARSLAGDQETQYF. Written as DNA, the CDR3 is TGCAGTGCTAGGTCGCTAGCGGGAGATCAAGAGACCCAGTACTTC.

This clonotype was picked up a small number of times. This sequence joins TRBV12-3 or TRBV12-4 and TRBJ2-1, with 8 bases that match TRBD2. The CDR3 runs to 15 residues. J was trimmed by 8 bases and V by 2 bases; bases with no gene match: 8. The CDR3 DNA reads TGTGCCAGCAGTTTACGTGGAGGTAGCGGGGATGAGCAGTTCTTC. Translating it yields CASSLRGGSGDEQFF.

The chain is built from TRBV7-2 and TRBJ2-4; no firm D call. V lost 4 bases to trimming and J lost 6 bases, with 19 bases between them. Per the germline V gene, CDR1 is SGHTA and CDR2 is FQGNSA. The CDR3 has 16 amino acids. CDR3 DNA: TGTGCCAGCAGCTCCTTTCCGACTCTAGTGGGAAACATTCAGTACTTC. This gives the protein CASSSFPTLVGNIQYF.

With regard to this clonotype: Relative to the germline gene, one junction end is altered; a read error may explain this. The chain links TRBV7-7 to TRBJ2-1; TRBD2 agrees at 7 bases. The CDR3 contains 14 residues. From germline, CDR1 is SSHAT and CDR2 FNYEAQ (reference sequence). As DNA, the CDR3 is TGTGCTAGCAGCTTAGGGACTACTAACAATGAGCAGTTCTTC. Protein sequence: CASSLGTTNNEQFF.

The V and J genes are TRBV7-2 and TRBJ1-1; D call uncertain. The germline V gene has CDR1 SGHTA and CDR2 FQGNSA. V shed 1 base and J shed 5 bases, with 14 bases lying between them. The CDR3 totals 15 residues. CDR3 protein: CASSLGSAGGTEAFF. DNA of the CDR3: TGTGCCAGCAGCTTAGGCTCTGCGGGCGGGACTGAAGCTTTCTTT.

This chain uses TRBV20-1 with TRBJ1-6; D remains unclear. V gave up 3 bases and J gave up 8 bases, with 14 bases separating them. CDR3 length: 14 residues. Germline V gene sequence: CDR1 DFQATT, CDR2 SNEGSKA (reference sequence). The CDR3, as DNA: TGCAGTGCTAGCCCGGGAGGGCTCCATTCACCCCTCCACTTT. Its protein is CSASPGGLHSPLHF.

The genes are TRBV12-3 or TRBV12-4 and TRBJ1-2; TRBD1 matches at 10 bases. The V and J ends lost 7 bases and 8 bases, in that order; junction bases with no gene match: 13. The length of the CDR3 is 15 residues. The CDR3, as DNA: TGTGCCAGCAACCAGCGGGACAGGGGAAGAGGGGGCTACACCTTC. Protein product: CASNQRDRGRGGYTF.

J is TRBJ2-2 and V is TRBV12-3 or TRBV12-4, with D perhaps being TRBD1 or TRBD2 (6 bases each). CDR3 size: 17 residues. V was clipped by 5 bases and J by 1 base, with 17 bases between them. The CDR3 is CASSPPRGRQNTGELFF. CDR3 bases: TGTGCCAGCAGTCCACCCCGGGGGCGTCAGAACACCGGGGAGCTGTTTTTT.

V is TRBV29-1 and J is TRBJ1-1, with 7 positions matching TRBD1. CDR3 length: 13 residues. Per germline, CDR1 SQVTM and CDR2 ANQGSEA. The V gene end was trimmed by 7 bases and the J gene end by 4 bases; junction bases not matched to a gene: 9. As DNA, the CDR3 is TGCAGCGCCGGACAGGCGGGAGGCACTGAAGCTTTCTTT. Amino acid sequence: CSAGQAGGTEAFF.

This clonotype appeared once. The chain combines TRBV12-3 or TRBV12-4 with TRBJ2-5; 7 bases are shared with TRBD2. CDR3 length equals 14 residues. J lost 6 bases, V lost 6 bases, and 10 bases had no gene match. The CDR3 is CASRSGLPPKTQYF. Written as DNA, the CDR3 is TGTGCCAGCAGGTCGGGACTACCCCCCAAGACCCAGTACTTC.

This clonotype has only a few counts. The V gene is TRBV25-1, the J gene TRBJ1-4, with D uncertain. With 3 bases removed from V and 10 bases from J, the gap between germline ends came to 12 bases. The germline CDR1 and CDR2 sequences are MGHDK and SYGVNS. The CDR3 length is 13 residues. CDR3 region: CASSEQVVRKLFF. CDR3 nucleotides: TGTGCCAGCAGTGAGCAGGTTGTACGAAAACTGTTTTTT.

This clonotype came up a few times. A junction end diverges from the germline sequence, so it may reflect a read error. This chain connects TRBV4-3 to TRBJ2-7; no reliable D call. CDR3 length equals 14 residues. Germline V gene data show CDR1 as LGHNA and CDR2 as YSLEER. CDR3 protein: CASSQGAITYGQYF. CDR3 DNA: TGCGCCAGCAGCCAAGGCGCCATAACTTACGGGCAGTACTTC.

This clonotype was recorded a few times. The chain combines TRBV4-3 with TRBJ2-1; 14 bases fit TRBD2. The germline gives CDR1 LGHNA, CDR2 YSLEER. V lost 6 bases to trimming and J lost 15 bases; unmatched junction nucleotides: 1. The CDR3 loop spans 11 amino acids. CDR3 coding DNA: TGCGCCAGCAGGGGACTAGCGGGGGTGTTCTTC. Translated: CASRGLAGVFF.